This is a list of T cell receptor beta chains from one sample in a study of blood T cell repertoires in COVID-19. Clones were read by immunoSEQ multiplex PCR, and TCRdb kept only the in-frame ones, dropping some. The sample has roughly 400,000 clones, around nine tenths seen once. The sequenced material came from PBMCs or T cells enriched from blood (not recorded which). These TCRs come from a woman between 50 and 59 years old who had recovered from COVID-19. Each CDR3 is given with its conserved first and last residue. D genes are given only for firm matches. Expanded clones are given a class, and other clones once, few, many or no size at all.

CDR3aa	CDR3nt	d_gene	v_gene	j_gene	abundance
CASSDPRTVYGYTF	TGTGCCAGCAGTGACCCCCGGACAGTCTATGGCTACACCTTC	-	TRBV25-1	TRBJ1-2	-
CASKWLAGGVGELFF	TGTGCCAGCAAGTGGCTAGCGGGGGGGGTCGGGGAGCTGTTTTTT	TRBD2	TRBV2	TRBJ2-2	-
CASSPGQGQETQYF	TGTGCCAGCAGCCCGGGACAGGGGCAAGAGACCCAGTACTTC	TRBD1	TRBV7-9	TRBJ2-5	-
CASSRDRFYEQYF	TGTGCCAGCAGCCGGGACAGGTTCTACGAGCAGTACTTC	TRBD1	TRBV6-6	TRBJ2-7	-
CASSPGTANNQPQHF	TGTGCCAGCAGTCCCGGGACAGCAAACAATCAGCCCCAGCATTTT	TRBD1	TRBV27	TRBJ1-5	-
CASSTLGQPWGYTF	TGTGCCAGCAGTACGCTGGGACAGCCGTGGGGCTACACCTTC	TRBD1	TRBV28	TRBJ1-2	once
CASSLGATVSYEQYF	TGTGCCAGCAGCTTGGGTGCGACAGTCTCCTACGAGCAGTACTTC	-	TRBV11-2	TRBJ2-7	-
CASSLRSATRSNTEAFF	TGTGCCAGCAGTTTACGTTCGGCAACTCGGAGTAACACTGAAGCTTTCTTT	-	TRBV28	TRBJ1-1	-
CASIDRETNEKLFF	TGTGCCAGCATCGACAGGGAAACTAATGAAAAACTGTTTTTT	TRBD1	TRBV2	TRBJ1-4	-
CASSDPSGGTDTQYF	TGTGCCAGCAGTGACCCTAGCGGGGGCACAGATACGCAGTATTTT	TRBD2	TRBV2	TRBJ2-3	-
CASSPSYSNQPQHF	TGTGCCAGCTCACCCAGTTATAGCAATCAGCCCCAGCATTTT	-	TRBV18	TRBJ1-5	-
CASSTSGESNQPQHF	TGCGCCAGCAGCACTTCCGGGGAAAGCAATCAGCCCCAGCATTTT	-	TRBV5-1	TRBJ1-5	few
CASSSDRVTEAFF	TGTGCCAGTAGTTCCGACAGGGTCACTGAAGCTTTCTTT	TRBD1	TRBV19	TRBJ1-1	once
CATSRGWGERTEAFF	TGTGCCACCAGCAGAGGGTGGGGCGAACGGACTGAAGCTTTCTTT	-	TRBV15	TRBJ1-1	-
CASSWTTEKLFF	TGTGCCAGCAGTTGGACAACAGAAAAACTGTTTTTT	-	TRBV12-3/TRBV12-4	TRBJ1-4	once
CASSPTGERGQPQHF	TGTGCCAGCAGCCCGACAGGGGAGAGGGGTCAGCCCCAGCATTTT	TRBD1	TRBV7-2	TRBJ1-5	-
CASSLAGATEAFF	TGTGCCAGCAGCTTAGCGGGGGCCACTGAAGCTTTCTTT	-	TRBV7-6	TRBJ1-1	once
CASSLASVNEKLFF	TGTGCCAGCAGCTTAGCTTCCGTTAATGAAAAACTGTTTTTT	-	TRBV7-9	TRBJ1-4	-
CSVGDINYGYTF	TGCAGCGTTGGAGACATTAACTATGGCTACACCTTC	-	TRBV29-1	TRBJ1-2	-
CASSSSIGSYEQYF	TGTGCCAGCAGTTCGTCCATCGGGTCCTACGAGCAGTACTTC	-	TRBV6-5	TRBJ2-7	-
CASGLVLGRGEMNTEAFF	TGTGCTAGTGGTTTGGTACTCGGCAGGGGAGAAATGAACACTGAAGCTTTCTTT	-	TRBV12-5	TRBJ1-1	-
CASSQDSGWGTDTQYF	TGTGCCAGCAGCCAAGATTCGGGATGGGGCACAGATACGCAGTATTTT	-	TRBV14	TRBJ2-3	-
CASSQGDRGTDTQYF	TGTGCCAGCAGCCAAGGGGACAGGGGCACAGATACGCAGTATTTT	TRBD1	TRBV3-1/TRBV3-2	TRBJ2-3	few
CASSKRSTGWKRETQYF	TGTGCCAGCAGCAAGCGATCTACAGGGTGGAAGAGGGAGACCCAGTACTTC	-	TRBV21-1	TRBJ2-5	-
CASSWTGGAVDEQYF	TGCGCCAGCAGCTGGACAGGGGGCGCGGTGGACGAGCAGTACTTC	TRBD1	TRBV5-1	TRBJ2-7	-
CASHTDTYYGYTF	TGTGCCAGTCATACCGACACCTACTATGGCTACACCTTC	-	TRBV19	TRBJ1-2	-
CASSINRQPLHF	TGTGCCAGTAGTATAAACAGGCAGCCCCTCCACTTT	-	TRBV19	TRBJ1-6	once
CASGTLNTEAFF	TGTGCCAGTGGGACATTGAACACTGAAGCTTTCTTT	-	TRBV19	TRBJ1-1	-
CASSQTGSTGGYTF	TGTGCCAGCAGCCAGACAGGGTCGACCGGTGGCTACACCTTC	TRBD1	TRBV5-4	TRBJ1-2	-
CAWSALGRGSYGYTF	TGTGCCTGGAGCGCACTCGGGAGGGGTAGCTATGGCTACACCTTC	-	TRBV30	TRBJ1-2	-
CAWSAPSDQPQHF	TGTGCCTGGAGTGCCCCGTCCGATCAGCCCCAGCATTTT	-	TRBV30	TRBJ1-5	-
CASSYPNYGYTF	TGTGCCAGCAGTTACCCAAACTATGGCTACACCTTC	-	TRBV6-2/TRBV6-3	TRBJ1-2	-
CASSPDRASYEQYF	TGTGCCAGCTCCCCTGACAGGGCCTCCTACGAGCAGTACTTC	TRBD1	TRBV6-4	TRBJ2-7	few
CASSFSGNYGYTF	TGTGCCAGCAGTTTTTCGGGGAACTATGGCTACACCTTC	-	TRBV12-3/TRBV12-4	TRBJ1-2	-
CASSPGPGQLSYNSPLHF	TGTGCCAGCTCTCCCGGGCCGGGACAGCTCTCCTATAATTCACCCCTCCACTTT	TRBD1	TRBV27	TRBJ1-6	-
CASSYSAGGIDTQYF	TGTGCCAGCAGTTACTCGGCGGGGGGAATAGATACGCAGTATTTT	TRBD2	TRBV6-5	TRBJ2-3	-
CASSQTSGAYNEQFF	TGTGCCAGCAGCCAGACTAGCGGGGCCTACAATGAGCAGTTCTTC	TRBD2	TRBV3-1/TRBV3-2	TRBJ2-1	-
CASSEWGTYNSPLHF	TGTGCCAGCAGTGAATGGGGCACATATAATTCACCCCTCCACTTT	-	TRBV6-1	TRBJ1-6	-
CASSLVPSGVQVIQYF	TGTGCCAGCAGCTTAGTGCCTAGCGGGGTTCAAGTCATTCAGTACTTC	TRBD2	TRBV11-2	TRBJ2-4	-
CASSGGPQGSWMGPQHF	TGTGCCAGCAGTGGAGGCCCTCAGGGTAGTTGGATGGGGCCCCAGCATTTT	-	TRBV2	TRBJ1-5	once
CASSPDGGVYGYTF	TGTGCCAGCAGCCCAGACGGGGGAGTCTATGGCTACACCTTC	-	TRBV14	TRBJ1-2	-
CASSQWTGNTEAFF	TGCGCCAGCAGCCAATGGACAGGGAACACTGAAGCTTTCTTT	TRBD1	TRBV4-3	TRBJ1-1	-
CASSKGGRLNTEAFF	TGCGCCAGCAGCAAGGGGGGGAGGTTGAACACTGAAGCTTTCTTT	-	TRBV5-1	TRBJ1-1	-
CASRILLAGDMVDTQYF	TGTGCCAGCAGAATACTATTAGCGGGGGATATGGTTGATACGCAGTATTTT	TRBD2	TRBV2	TRBJ2-3	-
CASSPSADFTDTQYF	TGTGCCAGCAGTCCTTCCGCAGACTTCACAGATACGCAGTATTTT	-	TRBV28	TRBJ2-3	-
CASSLTGQGQPQHF	TGTGCCAGCAGCTTAACAGGGCAGGGTCAGCCCCAGCATTTT	-	TRBV27	TRBJ1-5	-
CASSIGLAGRETQYF	TGTGCCAGCAGCATAGGACTAGCGGGAAGAGAGACCCAGTACTTC	TRBD2	TRBV7-6	TRBJ2-5	-
CASSSGQGWSPLHF	TGTGCCAGCAGCTCCGGACAGGGGTGGTCACCCCTCCACTTT	TRBD1	TRBV5-6	TRBJ1-6	few
CASSQRTGQVGTGELFF	TGTGCCAGCAGCCAGAGAACGGGACAGGTGGGAACCGGGGAGCTGTTTTTT	TRBD1	TRBV3-1/TRBV3-2	TRBJ2-2	-
CASSQAGTVNEKLFF	TGCGCCAGCAGCCAAGCCGGGACAGTTAATGAAAAACTGTTTTTT	TRBD1	TRBV4-1	TRBJ1-4	few
CASSLILQETQYF	TGTGCCAGCAGCTTAATCCTTCAAGAGACCCAGTACTTC	-	TRBV7-2	TRBJ2-5	-